The clone carrying this TCR beta chain was counted a few times. The CDR3 spans 13 residues. Trimming removed 3 bases from V and 4 bases from J, with 12 bases in between. Germline assignment: CDR1 SQVTM and CDR2 ANQGSEA. This sample was taken from a study of response to subunit inactivated influenza vaccine. From the RT-PCR reads, TCRdb called clonotypes with MiXCR, one entry per CDR3 protein. The data hold 800,000 or so distinct CDR3 sequences, with 21% observed a single time. Here the sequenced sample was PBMCs from blood, taken 5 to 6 days after vaccination. J is TRBJ2-5 and V is TRBV29-1, with D perhaps assigned TRBD1 or TRBD2 (6 bases each). This TCR derives from a man aged 50 to 60 who received an inactivated influenza vaccine. Here the CDR3 DNA reads TGCAGCGTTGATCCGGGGGCTGGAGAGACCCAGTACTTC. Its protein is CSVDPGAGETQYF.